This TCR beta chain was recovered during a study of T cells after yellow fever vaccination. The ends were cut back, 4 bases at V and 6 bases at J, with 25 bases in the middle. The CDR3 contains 18 residues. From the 5' RACE reads, TCRdb called clonotypes with MiXCR, one entry per CDR3 protein. This table has just over 250,000 distinct CDR3 sequences, approximately 5.2% appearing once. This clonotype was picked up many times. This TCR was sampled from a man between 18 and 35 years old who received the YFV17D yellow fever vaccine. The material sequenced was CD4+ T cells sorted from PBMCs, taken on the day of the yellow fever booster vaccination. The V and J genes are TRBV12-3 or TRBV12-4 and TRBJ1-5; D might be TRBD1 (6 bases). CDR3 in DNA: TGTGCCAGCAGTTCTATAGAGGTATCAGGGGATTATATTCAGCCCCAGCATTTT. Translating gives CASSSIEVSGDYIQPQHF.